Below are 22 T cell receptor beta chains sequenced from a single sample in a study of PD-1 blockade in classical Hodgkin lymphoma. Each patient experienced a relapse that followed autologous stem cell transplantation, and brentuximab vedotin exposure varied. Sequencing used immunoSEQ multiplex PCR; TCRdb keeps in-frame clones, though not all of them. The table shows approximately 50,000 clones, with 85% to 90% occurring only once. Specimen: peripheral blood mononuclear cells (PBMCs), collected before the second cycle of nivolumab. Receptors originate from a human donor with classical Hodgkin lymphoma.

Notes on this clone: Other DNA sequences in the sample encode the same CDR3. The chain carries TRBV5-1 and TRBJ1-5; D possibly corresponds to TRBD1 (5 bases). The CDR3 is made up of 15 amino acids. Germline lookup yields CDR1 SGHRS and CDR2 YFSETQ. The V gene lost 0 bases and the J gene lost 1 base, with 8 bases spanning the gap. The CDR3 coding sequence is TGCGCCAGCAGCTTGGTGGGGGGGAGCAATCAGCCCCAGCATTTT. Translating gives CASSLVGGSNQPQHF. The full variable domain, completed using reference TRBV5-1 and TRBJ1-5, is KAGVTQTPRYLIKTRGQQVTLSCSPISGHRSVSWYQQTPGQGLQFLFEYFSETQRNKGNFPGRFSGRQFSNSRSEMNVSTLELGDSALYLCASSLVGGSNQPQHFGDGTRLSIL.

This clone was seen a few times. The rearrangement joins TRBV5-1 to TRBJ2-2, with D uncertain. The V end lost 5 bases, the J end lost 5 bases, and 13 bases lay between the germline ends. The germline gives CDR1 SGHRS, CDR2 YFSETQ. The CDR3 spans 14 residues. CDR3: CASSLNTLTGELFF. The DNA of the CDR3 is TGCGCCAGCAGTTTGAATACTCTGACCGGGGAGCTGTTTTTT.

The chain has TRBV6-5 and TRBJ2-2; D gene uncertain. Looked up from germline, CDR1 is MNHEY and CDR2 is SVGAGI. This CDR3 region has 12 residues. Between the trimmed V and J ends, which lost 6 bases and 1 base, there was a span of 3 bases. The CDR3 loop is CASSLNTGELFF. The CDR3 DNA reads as TGTGCCAGCAGCTTGAACACCGGGGAGCTGTTTTTT.

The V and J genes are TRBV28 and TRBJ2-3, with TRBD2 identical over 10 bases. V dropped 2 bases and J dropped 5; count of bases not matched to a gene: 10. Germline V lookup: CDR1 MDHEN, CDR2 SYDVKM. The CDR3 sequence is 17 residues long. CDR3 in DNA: TGTGCCAGCAGTTTAGGGTTAGCGGGGGGATGGGGAGATACGCAGTATTTT. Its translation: CASSLGLAGGWGDTQYF.

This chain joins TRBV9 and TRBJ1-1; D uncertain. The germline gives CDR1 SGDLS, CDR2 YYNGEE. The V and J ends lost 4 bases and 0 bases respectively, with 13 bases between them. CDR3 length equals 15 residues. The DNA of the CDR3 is TGTGCCAGCAGCCCCCGAGCAGGAATGAACACTGAAGCTTTCTTT. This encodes CASSPRAGMNTEAFF.

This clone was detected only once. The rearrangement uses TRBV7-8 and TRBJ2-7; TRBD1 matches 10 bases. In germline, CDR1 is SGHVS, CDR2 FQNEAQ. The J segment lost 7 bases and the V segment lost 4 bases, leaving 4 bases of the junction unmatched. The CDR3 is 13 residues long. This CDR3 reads CASSYDRGREQYF. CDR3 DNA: TGTGCCAGCAGCTATGACAGGGGGCGGGAGCAGTACTTC.

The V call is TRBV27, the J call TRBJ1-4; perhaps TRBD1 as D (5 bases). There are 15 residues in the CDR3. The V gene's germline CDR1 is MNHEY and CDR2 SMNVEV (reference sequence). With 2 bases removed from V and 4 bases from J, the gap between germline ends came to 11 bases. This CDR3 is CASSLRGPSNEKLFF. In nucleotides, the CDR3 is TGTGCCAGCAGTTTACGGGGACCGAGTAATGAAAAACTGTTTTTT.

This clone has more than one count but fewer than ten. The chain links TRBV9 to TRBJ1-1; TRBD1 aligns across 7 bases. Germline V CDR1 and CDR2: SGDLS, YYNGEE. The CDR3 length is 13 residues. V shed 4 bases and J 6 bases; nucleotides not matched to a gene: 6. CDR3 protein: CASSPGTAAEAFF. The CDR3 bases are TGTGCCAGCAGCCCCGGGACAGCCGCTGAAGCTTTCTTT.

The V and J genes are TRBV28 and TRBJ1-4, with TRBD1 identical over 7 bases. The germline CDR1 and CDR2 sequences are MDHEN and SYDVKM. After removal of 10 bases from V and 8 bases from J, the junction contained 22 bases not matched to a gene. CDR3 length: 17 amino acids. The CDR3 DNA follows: TGTGCCACCTCAGTTTTGGGACAGTCACGATCGGGAGAAAAACTGTTTTTT. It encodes CATSVLGQSRSGEKLFF.

The CDR3 DNA reads TGCGCCAGCAGTGCCGGGACAGGGTATGGCTACACCTTC. Translation gives CASSAGTGYGYTF. The chain employs TRBV10-1 and TRBJ1-2; 9 bases are a match to TRBD1. Looked up from germline, CDR1 is WNHNN and CDR2 is SYGVQD (reference sequence). CDR3 length: 13 residues. J gave up 5 bases and V 4 bases, and 2 bases lay outside the gene matches.

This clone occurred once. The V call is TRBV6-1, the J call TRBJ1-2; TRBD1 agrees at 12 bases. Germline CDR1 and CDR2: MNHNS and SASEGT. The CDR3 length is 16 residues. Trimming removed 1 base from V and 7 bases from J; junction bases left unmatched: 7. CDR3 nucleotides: TGTGCCAGCAGTGAAGTGGGACAGGGGGCGTATTTTGGCTACACCTTC. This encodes CASSEVGQGAYFGYTF.

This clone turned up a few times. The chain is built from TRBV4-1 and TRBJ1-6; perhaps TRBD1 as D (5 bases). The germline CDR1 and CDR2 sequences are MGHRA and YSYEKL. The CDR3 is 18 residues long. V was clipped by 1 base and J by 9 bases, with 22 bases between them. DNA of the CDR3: TGCGCCAGCAGCCAAGCGTTTACGGCGGGGACTGGCGGTTCACCCCTCCACTTT. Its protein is CASSQAFTAGTGGSPLHF.

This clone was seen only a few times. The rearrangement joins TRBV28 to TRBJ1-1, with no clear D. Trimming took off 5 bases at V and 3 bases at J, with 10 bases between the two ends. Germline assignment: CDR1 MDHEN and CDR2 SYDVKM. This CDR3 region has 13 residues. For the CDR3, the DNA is TGTGCCAGCAGTCCTACACACTACACTGAAGCTTTCTTT. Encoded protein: CASSPTHYTEAFF.

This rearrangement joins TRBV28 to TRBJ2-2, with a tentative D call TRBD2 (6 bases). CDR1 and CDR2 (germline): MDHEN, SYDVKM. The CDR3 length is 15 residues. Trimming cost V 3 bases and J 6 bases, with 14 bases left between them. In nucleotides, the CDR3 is TGTGCCAGCAGTTTCCGGGAGTTTAGTGCCGGGGAGCTGTTTTTT. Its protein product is CASSFREFSAGELFF.

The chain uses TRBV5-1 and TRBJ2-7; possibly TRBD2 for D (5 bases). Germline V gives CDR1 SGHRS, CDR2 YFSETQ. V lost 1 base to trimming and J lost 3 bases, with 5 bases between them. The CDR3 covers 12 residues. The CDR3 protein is CASSLRDYEQYF. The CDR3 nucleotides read TGCGCCAGCAGCTTGCGGGACTACGAGCAGTACTTC.

CDR3 amino acids: CASRKETGGGETQYF. CDR3 nucleotides: TGCGCCAGCCGCAAGGAAACAGGGGGCGGAGAGACCCAGTACTTC. This chain joins TRBV5-1 and TRBJ2-5, with 9 positions matching TRBD1. The CDR3 has 15 residues. J lost 4 bases, V lost 7 bases, and 11 bases had no gene match. Germline V gene data show CDR1 as SGHRS and CDR2 as YFSETQ.

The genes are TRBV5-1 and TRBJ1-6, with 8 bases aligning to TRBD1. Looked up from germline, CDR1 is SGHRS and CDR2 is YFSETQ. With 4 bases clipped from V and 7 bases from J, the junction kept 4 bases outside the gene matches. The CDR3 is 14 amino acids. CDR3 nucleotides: TGCGCCAGCAGCCTCGGGACAGGCAATTCACCCCTCCACTTT. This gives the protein CASSLGTGNSPLHF. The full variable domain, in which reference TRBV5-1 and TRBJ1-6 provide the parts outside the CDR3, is KAGVTQTPRYLIKTRGQQVTLSCSPISGHRSVSWYQQTPGQGLQFLFEYFSETQRNKGNFPGRFSGRQFSNSRSEMNVSTLELGDSALYLCASSLGTGNSPLHFGNGTRLTVT.

The CDR3 region is CASSEWGGTDTQYF. CDR3 DNA sequence: TGTGCCAGCAGTGAATGGGGGGGCACAGATACGCAGTATTTT. The chain links TRBV25-1 to TRBJ2-3, with TRBD2 as a possible D gene (6 bases). CDR1 MGHDK and CDR2 SYGVNS come from the germline V gene. V lost 1 base, J lost 1 base, and 6 bases lay in between. This CDR3 spans 14 amino acids.

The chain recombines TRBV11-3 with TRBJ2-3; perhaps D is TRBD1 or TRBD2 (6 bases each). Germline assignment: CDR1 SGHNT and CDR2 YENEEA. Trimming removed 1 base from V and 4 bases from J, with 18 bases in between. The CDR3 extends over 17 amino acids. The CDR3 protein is CASSLGEGGFGPDTQYF. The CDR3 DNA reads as TGTGCCAGCAGCTTAGGAGAAGGGGGGTTTGGTCCAGATACGCAGTATTTT.

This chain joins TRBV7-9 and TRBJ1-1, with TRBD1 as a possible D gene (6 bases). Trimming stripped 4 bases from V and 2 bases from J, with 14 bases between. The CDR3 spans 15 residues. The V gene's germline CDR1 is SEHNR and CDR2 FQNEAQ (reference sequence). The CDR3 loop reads CASSWGQMANTEAFF. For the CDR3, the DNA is TGTGCCAGCAGCTGGGGGCAGATGGCAAACACTGAAGCTTTCTTT.

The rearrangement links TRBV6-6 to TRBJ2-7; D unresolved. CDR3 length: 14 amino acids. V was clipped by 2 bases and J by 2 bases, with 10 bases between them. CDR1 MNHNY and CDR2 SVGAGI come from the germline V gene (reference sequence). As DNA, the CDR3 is TGTGCCAGCAGTTACAATACGGACCCCTACGAGCAGTACTTC. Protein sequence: CASSYNTDPYEQYF.

The CDR3: CASSSGPTGGRTEAFF. Written as DNA, the CDR3 is TGCGCCAGCAGCTCGGGCCCTACAGGGGGCAGGACTGAAGCTTTCTTT. The V and J genes are TRBV5-1 and TRBJ1-1, with TRBD1 matching over 9 bases. Germline V gives CDR1 SGHRS, CDR2 YFSETQ. The CDR3 sequence is 16 residues long. After removal of 3 bases from V and 5 bases from J, the junction contained 11 bases not matched to a gene.